The sequence of this T cell receptor (beta chain) was determined in a study of monozygotic twins with inflammatory bowel disease (dated 2019 in TCRdb). Looking at the study overall: In total, around 28 monozygotic twin pairs made up the full study: 19 Danish pairs, all IBD-discordant, plus nine German pairs, of which four were IBD-concordant and five were IBD-discordant. Each individual had, on average, about 151 000 unique TCRalpha sequences and 181 000 unique TCRbeta sequences available for analysis. The search for disease-associated traits relied mainly on comparing IBD patients with their genetically identical healthy co-twins within discordant pairs. General findings and caveats noted by the study authors: No single strong signal or clonotype linked to IBD turned up in the results, so the idea that one exists was not supported. No difference in repertoire similarity was observed between concordant and discordant twins, possibly owing to limited statistical power. Compared with healthy twins, IBD patients had fewer clonotypes in common with other individuals, a difference most pronounced in patients showing signs of disease activity. Because patients were on differing immunosuppressive treatments, the repertoires may have picked up extra background noise and inter-individual variability. Measured by the inverse Simpson index, TCRbeta repertoire diversity was lower in IBD patients than in their healthy co-twins. The analysis was unable to tell different T cell subtypes apart.

From each donor, a roughly 2.4 ml peripheral blood sample was collected into PAXgene tubes and kept at -80 degrees C. Total RNA was isolated from whole blood with the PAXgene blood miRNA kit on an automated QIAcube, without T cell sorting. Deep TCRalpha and TCRbeta repertoire profiling with unique molecular barcoding was performed on peripheral blood of monozygotic twin pairs concordant or discordant for inflammatory bowel disease. For every twin pair, smoking habits were documented, and each individual was categorised as a current, former or never smoker. The germline V gene sets CDR1 to SGHRS and CDR2 to YFSETQ. The CDR3 contains 17 residues, cysteine and phenylalanine counted. No DNA has been recorded. Of note for this clonotype: Its antigen is unknown.

The library relied on 5' RACE. The input for every TCR library was 3,500 to 4,000 ng of total RNA. For each sample, cDNA synthesis was carried out in eight separate reactions using SMARTScribe reverse transcriptase. During cDNA synthesis, template switching was used to introduce unique molecular identifiers that contained a 6-nucleotide sample barcode. TCRalpha and TCRbeta cDNA was amplified by two nested PCRs of roughly 16 and 10 cycles, with bead purification after each PCR. Before amplification, cDNA was treated with uracil DNA-glycosylase and purified using the QIAquick PCR purification kit. The second PCR was the step at which Illumina TruSeq-compatible adapters and sample-specific barcodes were added. Library quality and concentration were checked on TapeStation and Qubit, and libraries were pooled at about 4.9 ng each. Sequencing of pooled libraries was carried out on an Illumina HiSeq2500 single-index Rapid Run using 2 x 100 bp reads and custom sequencing primers. For the original study's pipeline: PCR and sequencing errors were corrected by UMI-based consensus assembly using MiGEC version 1.2.6. V(D)J alignment, clonotype assembly and CDR3 extraction were performed with MiXCR version 2.1.1. Normalisation of gene usage, clonotype sharing and MAIT/NKT TCR abundance was achieved by analysing the top 1000, 10 000 and 20 000 clonotypes per sample. After downsampling to 27 000 UMIs, diversity was calculated as the inverse Simpson index using the vegan R package. Paired Mann-Whitney U tests were applied to discordant twin pairs, and Benjamini-Hochberg correction was used for multiple testing. TCRdb reprocessed the reads, so every CDR3 protein sequence counts as one entry and DNA is not shown. These V and J calls are TCRdb output, not the study's own analysis. The sample's table lists a count of 300,000 to 400,000 distinct CDR3 sequences. Jointly, the top ten make up under 2.5% of the sample.

Source material: blood. This TCR came from a human donor with ulcerative colitis or Crohn's disease, or a healthy co-twin of an affected twin (not recorded which). The receptor chain draws on TRBV5-1 and TRBJ1-2; TCRdb's D call of TRBD1 is untestable without DNA. The CDR3 amino acid sequence is: CASSLTPTSGQGNGYTF.